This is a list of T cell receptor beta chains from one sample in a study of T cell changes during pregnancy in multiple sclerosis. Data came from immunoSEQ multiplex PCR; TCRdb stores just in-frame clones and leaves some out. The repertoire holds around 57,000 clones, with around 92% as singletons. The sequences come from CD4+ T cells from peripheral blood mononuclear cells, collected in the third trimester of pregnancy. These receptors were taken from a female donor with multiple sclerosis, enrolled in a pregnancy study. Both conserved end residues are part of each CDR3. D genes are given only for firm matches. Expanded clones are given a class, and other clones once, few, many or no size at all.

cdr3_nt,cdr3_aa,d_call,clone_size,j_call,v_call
TGTGCCAGCAGCTTAGTGAGGGGAGGGGCCGGGGAGCTGTTTTTT,CASSLVRGGAGELFF,TRBD2,.,TRBJ2-2,TRBV7-2
TGTGCCAGCAGCTTGGTACCAGGGGGCTATGGCTACACCTTC,CASSLVPGGYGYTF,TRBD1,.,TRBJ1-2,TRBV5-4
TGCGCCAGCAGCCAGACGAGGGACATTCAGTACTTC,CASSQTRDIQYF,.,.,TRBJ2-4,TRBV5-1
TGTGCCAGCTCACCACAAGCACAAGAGACCCAGTACTTC,CASSPQAQETQYF,.,.,TRBJ2-5,TRBV18
TGTGCCAGCAGTGGGCGGACAGGGTTCGGTCAGCCCCAGCATTTT,CASSGRTGFGQPQHF,TRBD1,.,TRBJ1-5,TRBV6-1
TGTGCCAGCAGAGCGGGACAGGGTAGAAGACAGTACTTC,CASRAGQGRRQYF,TRBD1,.,TRBJ2-7,TRBV6-5
TGCGCCAGCAGCGTCCGACAGGGACTTAACACCGGGGAGCTGTTTTTT,CASSVRQGLNTGELFF,.,once,TRBJ2-2,TRBV5-1
TGCGCCAGCAGTGAGCGGAGGACAGGGCTCTCCTACGAGCAGTACTTC,CASSERRTGLSYEQYF,TRBD1,.,TRBJ2-7,TRBV10-1
TGTGCCAGTAGTATCGGTAGCGGGGGAAATATAGCCAAAAACATTCAGTACTTC,CASSIGSGGNIAKNIQYF,TRBD2,once,TRBJ2-4,TRBV19
TGCGCCAGCAGCCATATGAACACCGGGGAGCTGTTTTTT,CASSHMNTGELFF,.,.,TRBJ2-2,TRBV4-1
TGTGCCAGCAGTGTTCCGGGACAGGGAAGGAATGAGCAGTTCTTC,CASSVPGQGRNEQFF,TRBD1,.,TRBJ2-1,TRBV6-1
TGTGCCAGTAGTATCCGCCCCCCCTCAGGTGGCTATGGCTACACCTTC,CASSIRPPSGGYGYTF,.,.,TRBJ1-2,TRBV19
TGCGCCAGCAGCTCCGGGACTAGTTGGGAGCAGTACTTC,CASSSGTSWEQYF,TRBD2,once,TRBJ2-7,TRBV5-1
TGTGCCAGCAGTGAATTGCGGCAAGAGACCCAGTACTTC,CASSELRQETQYF,.,.,TRBJ2-5,TRBV2
TGCGCCAGCAGCCAAGCCTTTGGCCTCTATGGCTACACCTTC,CASSQAFGLYGYTF,.,.,TRBJ1-2,TRBV4-1
TGTGCCATCAGGGCAGGGGGTGAGAACTATGAGCAGTTCTTC,CAIRAGGENYEQFF,TRBD1,.,TRBJ2-1,TRBV10-3
TGTGCCGCAACACCCCAGGCTCAAGAGACCCAGTACTTC,CAATPQAQETQYF,.,.,TRBJ2-5,TRBV30
TGTGCCATCAGTGCTAACCAGGGGCAGGGAAGATTAGTAACCGGGGAGCTGTTTTTT,CAISANQGQGRLVTGELFF,.,.,TRBJ2-2,TRBV10-3
TGTGCCAGCAGCCACGGACTAGCAGCGAACACCGGGGAGCTGTTTTTT,CASSHGLAANTGELFF,TRBD2,.,TRBJ2-2,TRBV5-4
TGTGCCAGCAGTTTACGGACAGGTAGCAATCAGCCCCAGCATTTT,CASSLRTGSNQPQHF,TRBD1,.,TRBJ1-5,TRBV6-6
TGTGCCAGCAGCTTGGACCAGGGGGTCAATTCACCCCTCCACTTT,CASSLDQGVNSPLHF,TRBD1,.,TRBJ1-6,TRBV5-4
TGTGCCAGCAGTGAAAGACAGGGAGCGAACACCGGGGAGCTGTTTTTT,CASSERQGANTGELFF,TRBD1,.,TRBJ2-2,TRBV2
TGTGCCAGCAGTTATAGCCCAAGCAATCAGCCCCAGCATTTT,CASSYSPSNQPQHF,.,.,TRBJ1-5,TRBV6-5
TGTGCCTGGAGTACCGGGGCGGGAGGCTACACCTTC,CAWSTGAGGYTF,.,.,TRBJ1-2,TRBV30
TGTGCCACCAGCAGAGATCCCCAGGGTCCAGGTAGCAATCAGCCCCAGCATTTT,CATSRDPQGPGSNQPQHF,.,.,TRBJ1-5,TRBV15
TGTGCCAGTAGTATAGCTCCAGGGCCCCAGCCCCAGCATTTT,CASSIAPGPQPQHF,.,.,TRBJ1-5,TRBV19
TGTGCCAGTAGTATAGAGACAGGGGGCACACCCCTCCACTTT,CASSIETGGTPLHF,TRBD1,.,TRBJ1-6,TRBV19
TGTGCCAGCATAGCTAGCGGGGGCTACAATGAGCAGTTCTTC,CASIASGGYNEQFF,TRBD2,.,TRBJ2-1,TRBV6-1
TGTGCCAGCACGCCAGGGGGAACGAACACCGGGGAGCTGTTTTTT,CASTPGGTNTGELFF,TRBD1,.,TRBJ2-2,TRBV9
TGTGCCAGCTACTCCGGGACAGATGGCTATGGCTACACCTTC,CASYSGTDGYGYTF,TRBD1,.,TRBJ1-2,TRBV28
TGTGCCAGCAGCTTGGGACAGGGAGTGACCCAGTACTTC,CASSLGQGVTQYF,TRBD1,.,TRBJ2-5,TRBV5-4
TGTGCCAGCAGTGATGGGAGGCCAGGAACCTCTGGGGCCAACGTCCTGACTTTC,CASSDGRPGTSGANVLTF,.,.,TRBJ2-6,TRBV6-1
TGTGCCAGTAGTTCCCTCACAGATACGCAGTATTTT,CASSSLTDTQYF,.,few,TRBJ2-3,TRBV19
TGTGCCAGCAGCGTAAGCCCGGGGAGCACAGATACGCAGTATTTT,CASSVSPGSTDTQYF,.,.,TRBJ2-3,TRBV9
TGCGCCAGCAGCCTAGGGAGGAGGGGCCTTAAAGTTGACTACAATGAGCAGTTCTTC,CASSLGRRGLKVDYNEQFF,.,once,TRBJ2-1,TRBV5-1
TGCGCCAGCAGCCAAGGACTAGCGGGGGGCCAAGAGACCCAGTACTTC,CASSQGLAGGQETQYF,TRBD2,.,TRBJ2-5,TRBV4-1